What follows are 11 T cell receptor beta chains derived from one specimen sequenced in a study of Tregs in tolerant kidney transplant recipients. The assay was immunoSEQ multiplex PCR, and TCRdb's table has in-frame clones only and misses some. The sample has about 14,000 clones. Mixed chimerism was transient after nonmyeloablative marrow transplants from related graft donors. Material: CD8+ T cells from blood (PBMCs), obtained 6 months after the transplant. The origin of the receptors is a human patient who received a combined kidney and bone marrow transplant. The T cells may come from the graft donor.

The CDR3 DNA, read in part, is TGTGCCAGCAGACACCACGGGGTAGGGGCCAACGTC. This translates into CASRHHGVGANV. The whole CDR3 sequence is CASRHHGVGANVLTF. V is TRBV7-9 and J is TRBJ2-6; a possible D gene is TRBD2 (5 bases). The CDR3 end is not reached by the read, which stops 3 residues before it; the germline J gene fills it in. The germline gives CDR1 SEHNR, CDR2 FQNEAQ (reference sequence). The CDR3 contains 15 residues. V was pared by 6 bases and J by 4 bases, with 13 bases between.

In the case of this clone: Read data end 3 residues before the CDR3 end; the end is taken from the germline J gene. This chain uses TRBV5-1 with TRBJ1-5, with D maybe TRBD1 (6 bases). Trimming removed 7 bases at V and 0 bases at J, with 20 bases between. The V gene's germline CDR1 is SGHRS and CDR2 YFSETQ. The CDR3 has 17 residues. The CDR3: CASRFDRTRYSNQPQHF. The DNA read from the CDR3 is TGCGCCAGCCGTTTCGACAGGACTCGTTATAGCAATCAGCCC.

Turning to this clone: The CDR3 end falls 3 residues outside the read, so it is completed with the germline J gene. The V and J genes are TRBV29-1 and TRBJ2-3, with TRBD1 matching over 12 bases. CDR1 is SQVTM and CDR2 is ANQGSEA in the germline V gene. The CDR3 totals 15 residues. The part of the CDR3 DNA that was read is TGCAGCGTTGAAGAAGGGACAGGGGGCAATCAGCCG. It is translated as CSVEEGTGGNQP. The full-length CDR3 reads as CSVEEGTGGNQPQYF.

Comments on this clone: The sequenced fragment ends 3 residues before the CDR3 boundary, so the rest is inferred from the germline J gene. The chain couples TRBV2 to TRBJ2-3; D not certain. The CDR3 extends over 11 amino acids. Trimming left V 10 bases short and J 3 bases short, with 8 bases between. Germline V gene lookup returns CDR1 SNHLY and CDR2 FYNNEI. The CDR3 protein is CAITRTDTQYF. The CDR3 bases that were read are TGTGCCATTACAAGAACAGATACG.

Details on this clone: Read coverage stops 3 residues before the CDR3 terminus; the germline J gene supplies the remainder. The chain has TRBV5-1 and TRBJ2-7, with D unresolved. The germline V and J ends were trimmed by 9 bases and 3 bases, with 4 bases remaining between them. CDR1 is SGHRS and CDR2 is YFSETQ in the germline V gene. CDR3 length: 9 amino acids. CDR3 DNA (partial): TGCGCCATCTACTACGAG. Protein product: CAIYYE. The CDR3, in full, reads CAIYYEQYF. The full variable domain, with the rest looked up from reference TRBV5-1 and TRBJ2-7, is KAGVTQTPRYLIKTRGQQVTLSCSPISGHRSVSWYQQTPGQGLQFLFEYFSETQRNKGNFPGRFSGRQFSNSRSEMNVSTLELGDSALYLCAIYYEQYFGPGTRLTVT.

As regards this clone: The sequenced fragment ends 3 residues before the CDR3 boundary, so the rest is inferred from the germline J gene. The chain carries TRBV10-2 and TRBJ2-7; 9 positions agree with TRBD1. Per the germline V gene, CDR1 is WSHSY and CDR2 is SAAADI. After removal of 4 bases from V and 4 bases from J, the junction contained 8 bases not matched to a gene. The CDR3 totals 15 residues. CDR3 DNA, as far as it was read: TGCGCCAGCAGTGGGATGGACAGGGGACCGTACGAG. Translation: CASSGMDRGPYE. The CDR3 in full is CASSGMDRGPYEQYF.

About this clone itself: Read sequence stops 3 residues before the CDR3 end, and the germline J gene provides the missing end. This sequence joins TRBV7-9 and TRBJ1-5; 9 positions match TRBD1. CDR1 and CDR2 (germline): SEHNR, FQNEAQ (reference sequence). CDR3 size: 14 residues. V was pared by 5 bases and J by 4 bases, with 3 bases of the junction left unmatched. CDR3 residues: CASSTGTGNQPQHF. The DNA read from the CDR3 is TGTGCCAGCAGCACCGGGACAGGGAATCAGCCC.

With respect to this clone: From the germline J gene comes the end of the CDR3, since the read stops 3 residues before it. The chain has TRBV11-2 and TRBJ2-3; D is unclear. CDR3 length: 15 residues. CDR1 and CDR2 (germline): SGHAT, FQNNGV. Trimming took off 1 base at V and 2 bases at J, with 10 bases between the two ends. Partial CDR3 DNA: TGTGCCAGCAGCTTAGGCTGGGCAACCACAGATACG. Its translation is CASSLGWATTDT. In full, the CDR3 reads CASSLGWATTDTQYF.

On this clone itself: The read ends 3 residues before the CDR3 terminus; that terminus is restored from the germline J gene. The V call is TRBV29-1, the J call TRBJ1-2; TRBD1 matches at 9 bases. The CDR3 totals 13 residues. V lost 6 bases, J lost 4 bases, and 6 bases stayed unmatched. Germline V CDR1 and CDR2: SQVTM, ANQGSEA. The CDR3 spells CSVGPGQGYGYTF. The part of the CDR3 DNA that was read is TGCAGCGTGGGACCGGGACAGGGCTATGGC.

Details on this clone: The read ends 3 residues shy of where the CDR3 ends; the end is completed using the germline J gene. The chain couples TRBV5-5 to TRBJ1-1; D not resolved. The germline V gene encodes CDR1 SGHKS and CDR2 YYEKEE (reference sequence). This CDR3 is 15 amino acids long. V was shortened by 3 bases and J by 0 bases, with 12 bases between the two germline ends. CDR3 in amino acids: CASSSAASLNTEAFF. The DNA read from the CDR3 is TGTGCCAGCAGCTCTGCGGCCTCCTTGAACACTGAA.

Regarding this clone: Read sequence stops 3 residues before the CDR3 end, and the germline J gene provides the missing end. The chain is built from TRBV7-7 and TRBJ2-7; possibly TRBD1 for D (6 bases). Germline V CDR1 and CDR2: SSHAT, FNYEAQ (reference sequence). There are 14 residues in the CDR3. V was pared by 5 bases and J by 2 bases, with 13 bases between. The sequenced CDR3 bases are TGTGCCAGCAGCCCACCGGACAGCCCCTACGAG. This sequence encodes CASSPPDSPYE. The entire CDR3 sequence reads CASSPPDSPYEQYF.